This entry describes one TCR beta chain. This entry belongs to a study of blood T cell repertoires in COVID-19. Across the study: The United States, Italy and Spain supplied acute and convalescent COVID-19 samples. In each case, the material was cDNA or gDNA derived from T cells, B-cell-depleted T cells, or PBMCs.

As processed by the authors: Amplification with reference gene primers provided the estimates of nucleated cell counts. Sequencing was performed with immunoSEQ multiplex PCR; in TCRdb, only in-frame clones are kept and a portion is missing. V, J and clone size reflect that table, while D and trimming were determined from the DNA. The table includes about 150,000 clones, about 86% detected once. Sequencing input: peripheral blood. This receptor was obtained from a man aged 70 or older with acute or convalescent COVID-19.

The CDR3 spells CASSLGPDSPYEQYF. CDR3 DNA: TGTGCCAGCAGCTTAGGACCGGACTCCCCCTACGAGCAGTACTTC. This sequence joins TRBV11-3 and TRBJ2-7; maybe TRBD2 (5 bases). CDR3 length: 15 residues. V lost 1 base and J 2 bases, leaving 12 bases between the germline ends. Per germline, CDR1 SGHNT and CDR2 YENEEA.